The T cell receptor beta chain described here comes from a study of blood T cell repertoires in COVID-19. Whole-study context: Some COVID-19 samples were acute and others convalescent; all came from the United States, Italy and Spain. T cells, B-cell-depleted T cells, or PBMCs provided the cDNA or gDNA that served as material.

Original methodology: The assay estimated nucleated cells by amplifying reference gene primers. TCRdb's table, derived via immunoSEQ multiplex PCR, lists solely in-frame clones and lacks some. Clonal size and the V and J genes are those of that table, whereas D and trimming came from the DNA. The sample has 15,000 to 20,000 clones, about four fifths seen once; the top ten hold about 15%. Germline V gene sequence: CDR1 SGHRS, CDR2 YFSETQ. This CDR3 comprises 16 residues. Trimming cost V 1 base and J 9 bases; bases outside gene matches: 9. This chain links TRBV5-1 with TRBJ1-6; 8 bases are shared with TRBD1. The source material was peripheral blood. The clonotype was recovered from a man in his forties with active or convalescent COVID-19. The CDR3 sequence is CASSLRQGADGSPLHF. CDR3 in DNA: TGCGCCAGCAGCTTGCGCCAGGGGGCGGATGGTTCACCCCTCCACTTT.